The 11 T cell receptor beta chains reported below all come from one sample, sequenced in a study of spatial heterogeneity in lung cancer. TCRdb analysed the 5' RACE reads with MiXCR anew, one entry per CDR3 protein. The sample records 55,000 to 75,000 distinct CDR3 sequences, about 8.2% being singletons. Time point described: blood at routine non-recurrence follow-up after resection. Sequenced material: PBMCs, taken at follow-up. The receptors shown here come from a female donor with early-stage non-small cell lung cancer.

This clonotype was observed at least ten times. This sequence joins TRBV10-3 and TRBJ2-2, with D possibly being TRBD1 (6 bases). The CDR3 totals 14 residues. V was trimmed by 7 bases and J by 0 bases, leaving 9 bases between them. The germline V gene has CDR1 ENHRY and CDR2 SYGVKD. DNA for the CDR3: TGTGCCATCACCCCAGGGGCGAACACCGGGGAGCTGTTTTTT. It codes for CAITPGANTGELFF.

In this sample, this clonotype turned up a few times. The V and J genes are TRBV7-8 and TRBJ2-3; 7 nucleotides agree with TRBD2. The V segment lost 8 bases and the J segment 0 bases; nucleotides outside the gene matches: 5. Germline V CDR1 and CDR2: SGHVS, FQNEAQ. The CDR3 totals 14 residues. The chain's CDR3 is CASQLAQSTDTQYF. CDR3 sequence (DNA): TGTGCCAGCCAACTAGCGCAGAGCACAGATACGCAGTATTTT.

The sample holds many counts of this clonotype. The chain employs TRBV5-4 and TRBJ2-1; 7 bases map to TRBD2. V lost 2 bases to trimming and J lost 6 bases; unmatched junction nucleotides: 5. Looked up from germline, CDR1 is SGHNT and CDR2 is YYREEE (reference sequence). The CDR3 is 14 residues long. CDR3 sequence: CASSFGTGGNEQFF. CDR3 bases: TGTGCCAGCAGCTTTGGAACGGGAGGCAATGAGCAGTTCTTC. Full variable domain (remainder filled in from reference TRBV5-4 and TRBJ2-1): ETGVTQSPTHLIKTRGQQVTLRCSSQSGHNTVSWYQQALGQGPQFIFQYYREEENGRGNFPPRFSGLQFPNYSSELNVNALELDDSALYLCASSFGTGGNEQFFGPGTRLTVL.

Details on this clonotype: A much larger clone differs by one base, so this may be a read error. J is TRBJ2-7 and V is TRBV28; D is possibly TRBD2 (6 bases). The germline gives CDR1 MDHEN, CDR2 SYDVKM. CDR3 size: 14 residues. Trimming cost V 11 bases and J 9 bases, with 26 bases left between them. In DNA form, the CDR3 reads TGTGCCTCGGTTAAGTTTAGCGGTTTTGGCGGGCAGTACTTC. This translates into CASVKFSGFGGQYF.

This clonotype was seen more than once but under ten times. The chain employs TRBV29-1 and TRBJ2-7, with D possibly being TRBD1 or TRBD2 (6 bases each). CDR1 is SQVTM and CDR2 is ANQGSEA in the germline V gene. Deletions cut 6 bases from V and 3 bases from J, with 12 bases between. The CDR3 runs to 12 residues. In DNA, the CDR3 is TGCAGCGTAGAGGGGGGCAACTACGAGCAGTACTTC. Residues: CSVEGGNYEQYF.

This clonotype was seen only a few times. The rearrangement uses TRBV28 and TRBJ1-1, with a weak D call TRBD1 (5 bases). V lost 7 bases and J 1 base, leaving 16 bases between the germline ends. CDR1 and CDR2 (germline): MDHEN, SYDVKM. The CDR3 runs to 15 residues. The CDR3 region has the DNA TGTGCCAGCACCATCCCCTCGGGGGAGAACACTGAAGCTTTCTTT. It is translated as CASTIPSGENTEAFF. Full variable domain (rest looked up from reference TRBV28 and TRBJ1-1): DVKVTQSSRYLVKRTGEKVFLECVQDMDHENMFWYRQDPGLGLRLIYFSYDVKMKEKGDIPEGYSVSREKKERFSLILESASTNQTSMYLCASTIPSGENTEAFFGQGTRLTVV.

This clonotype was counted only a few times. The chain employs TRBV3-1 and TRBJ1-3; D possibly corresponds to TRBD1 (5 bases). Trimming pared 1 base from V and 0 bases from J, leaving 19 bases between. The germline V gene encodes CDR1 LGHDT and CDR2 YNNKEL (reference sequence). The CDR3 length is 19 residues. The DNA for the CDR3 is TGTGCCAGCAGCCAAGCGGGCGGGACCGACCACTTCTCTGGAAACACCATATATTTT. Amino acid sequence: CASSQAGGTDHFSGNTIYF.

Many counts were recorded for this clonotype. CDR3 region: CASSHSPTGVRSEQFF. DNA for the CDR3: TGTGCCAGCTCCCATTCGCCGACAGGGGTGAGGAGTGAGCAGTTCTTC. V is TRBV6-5 and J is TRBJ2-1; 8 positions agree with TRBD1. This CDR3 region has 16 residues. Germline CDR1 MNHEY, CDR2 SVGAGI. V shed 8 bases and J 9 bases; nucleotides not matched to a gene: 18.

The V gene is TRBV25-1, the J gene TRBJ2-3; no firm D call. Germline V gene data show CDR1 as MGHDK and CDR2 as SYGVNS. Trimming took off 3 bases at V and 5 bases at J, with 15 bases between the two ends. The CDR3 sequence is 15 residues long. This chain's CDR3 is CASSDALSGGDTQYF. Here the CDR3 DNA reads TGTGCCAGCAGTGACGCTCTTTCGGGCGGAGATACGCAGTATTTT.

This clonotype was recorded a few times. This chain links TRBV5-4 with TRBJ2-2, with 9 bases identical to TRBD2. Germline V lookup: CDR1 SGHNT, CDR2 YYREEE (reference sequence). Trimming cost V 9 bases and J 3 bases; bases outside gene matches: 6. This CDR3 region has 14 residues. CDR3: CATHSGSYTGELFF. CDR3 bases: TGTGCCACCCATAGCGGGAGTTACACCGGGGAGCTGTTTTTT.

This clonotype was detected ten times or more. CDR3 loop: CASSWTSRYNEQFF. In nucleotides, the CDR3 is TGTGCCAGCAGTTGGACTAGTAGGTACAATGAGCAGTTCTTC. The gene calls are TRBV27 and TRBJ2-1; TRBD2 aligns across 7 bases. V lost 4 bases and J lost 4; bases outside the gene matches: 4. Germline V gene sequence: CDR1 MNHEY, CDR2 SMNVEV (reference sequence). The CDR3 is 14 residues long.